This T cell receptor beta chain originates from a study of blood T cell repertoires in COVID-19. The overall study: Samples of COVID-19 (acute and convalescent) were obtained from the United States, Italy and Spain.

Authors' processing steps: Amplification with reference gene primers provided the estimates of nucleated cell counts. Clones were sequenced by immunoSEQ multiplex PCR, and TCRdb holds only the in-frame ones, with some missing. The DNA was the basis for D and trimming; V, J and clone size are from that table. The table has 160,000 or so clones, roughly 90% seen once. This clone was observed a handful of times. CDR1 is LGHDT, CDR2 YNNKEL, per germline (reference sequence). CDR3 length: 15 amino acids. V was shortened by 0 bases and J by 4 bases, with 10 bases between the two germline ends. The chain employs TRBV3-1 (or the pseudogene TRBV3-2) and TRBJ1-3; D possibly corresponds to TRBD1 (5 bases). This receptor was obtained from a man in his fifties or sixties with acute or convalescent COVID-19. Input material: peripheral blood. The CDR3 DNA reads TGTGCCAGCAGCCAAGAGGCAGGGCCGGGAAACACCATATATTTT. Protein product: CASSQEAGPGNTIYF.